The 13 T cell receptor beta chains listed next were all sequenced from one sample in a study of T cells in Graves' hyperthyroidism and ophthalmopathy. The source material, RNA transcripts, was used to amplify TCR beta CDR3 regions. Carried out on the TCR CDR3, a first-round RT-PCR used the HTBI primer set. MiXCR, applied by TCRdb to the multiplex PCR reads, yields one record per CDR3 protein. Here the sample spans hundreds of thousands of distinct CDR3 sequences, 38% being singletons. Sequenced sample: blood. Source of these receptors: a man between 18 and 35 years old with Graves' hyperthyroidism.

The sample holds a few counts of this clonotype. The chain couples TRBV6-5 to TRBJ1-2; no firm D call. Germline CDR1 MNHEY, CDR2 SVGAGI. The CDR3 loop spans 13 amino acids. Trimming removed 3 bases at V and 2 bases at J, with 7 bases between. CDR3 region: CASSYARNYGYTF. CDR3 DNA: TGTGCCAGCAGTTATGCTCGGAACTATGGCTACACCTTC.

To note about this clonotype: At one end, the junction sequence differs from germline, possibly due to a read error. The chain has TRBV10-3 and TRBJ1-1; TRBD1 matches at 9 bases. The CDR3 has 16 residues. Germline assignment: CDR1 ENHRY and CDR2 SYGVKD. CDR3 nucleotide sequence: TGTGCCATCAGTAAGTCGAGACAGGGGGTGAACACTGAAGCTTTCTTT. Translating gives CAISKSRQGVNTEAFF.

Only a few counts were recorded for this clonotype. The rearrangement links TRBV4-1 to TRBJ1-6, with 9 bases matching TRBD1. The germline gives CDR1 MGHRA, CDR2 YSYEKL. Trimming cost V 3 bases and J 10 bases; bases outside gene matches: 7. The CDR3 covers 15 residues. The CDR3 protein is CASSHPGQGMSPLHF. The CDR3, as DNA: TGCGCCAGCAGCCACCCGGGACAGGGAATGTCACCCCTCCACTTT.

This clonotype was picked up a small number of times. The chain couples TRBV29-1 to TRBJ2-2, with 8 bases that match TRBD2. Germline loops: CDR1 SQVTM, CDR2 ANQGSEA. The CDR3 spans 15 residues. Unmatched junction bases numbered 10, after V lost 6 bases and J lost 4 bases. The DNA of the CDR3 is TGCAGCGTGATTTCAGCGGGAGAGGCCACCGGGGAGCTGTTTTTT. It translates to CSVISAGEATGELFF.

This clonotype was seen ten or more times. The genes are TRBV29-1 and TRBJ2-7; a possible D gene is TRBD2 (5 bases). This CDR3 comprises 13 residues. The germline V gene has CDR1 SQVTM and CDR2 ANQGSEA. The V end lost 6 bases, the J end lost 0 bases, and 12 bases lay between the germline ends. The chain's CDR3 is CSVADAYSYEQYF. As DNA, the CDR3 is TGCAGCGTAGCGGACGCCTACTCCTACGAGCAGTACTTC.

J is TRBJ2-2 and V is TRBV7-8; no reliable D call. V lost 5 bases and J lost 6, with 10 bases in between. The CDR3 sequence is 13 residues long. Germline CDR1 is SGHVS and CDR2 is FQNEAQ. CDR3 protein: CASSPPSAGELFF. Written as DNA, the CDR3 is TGTGCCAGCAGCCCGCCAAGTGCCGGGGAGCTGTTTTTT.

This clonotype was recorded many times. The CDR3: CASSEISGGNSPLHF. For the CDR3, the DNA is TGTGCCAGCAGTGAAATCTCCGGCGGGAATTCACCCCTCCACTTT. The chain couples TRBV6-1 to TRBJ1-6; D call uncertain. Germline CDR1 and CDR2: MNHNS and SASEGT. CDR3 length: 15 amino acids. V lost 2 bases and J 7 bases, leaving 12 bases between the germline ends.

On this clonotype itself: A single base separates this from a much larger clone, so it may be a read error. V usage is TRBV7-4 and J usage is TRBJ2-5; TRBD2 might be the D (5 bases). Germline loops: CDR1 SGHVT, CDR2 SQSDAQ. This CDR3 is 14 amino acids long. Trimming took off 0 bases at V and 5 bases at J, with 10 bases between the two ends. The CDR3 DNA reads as TGTGCCAGCAGCTTAGCGGCTAGCACGGAGACCCAGTACTTC. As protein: CASSLAASTETQYF.

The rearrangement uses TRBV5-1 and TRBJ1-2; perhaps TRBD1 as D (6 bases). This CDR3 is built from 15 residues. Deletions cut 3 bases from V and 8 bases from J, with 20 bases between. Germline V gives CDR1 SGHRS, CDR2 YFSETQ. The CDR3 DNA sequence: TGCGCCAGCAGCTCTAGCGGGGCAGGGGTTTACGGCTACACCTTC. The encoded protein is CASSSSGAGVYGYTF. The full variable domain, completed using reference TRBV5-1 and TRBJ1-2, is KAGVTQTPRYLIKTRGQQVTLSCSPISGHRSVSWYQQTPGQGLQFLFEYFSETQRNKGNFPGRFSGRQFSNSRSEMNVSTLELGDSALYLCASSSSGAGVYGYTFGSGTRLTVV.

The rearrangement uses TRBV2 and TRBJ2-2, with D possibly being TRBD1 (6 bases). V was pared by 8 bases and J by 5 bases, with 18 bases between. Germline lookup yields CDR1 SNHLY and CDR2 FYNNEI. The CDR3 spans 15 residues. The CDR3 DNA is TGTGCCAGCGGGGGCGGAGCCCTGGGAACCGGGGAGCTGTTTTTT. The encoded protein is CASGGGALGTGELFF.

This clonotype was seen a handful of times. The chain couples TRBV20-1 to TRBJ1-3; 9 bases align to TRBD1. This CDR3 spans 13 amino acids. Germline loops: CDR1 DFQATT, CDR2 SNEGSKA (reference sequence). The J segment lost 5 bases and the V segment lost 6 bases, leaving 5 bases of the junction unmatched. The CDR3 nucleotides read TGCAGTGCATTACAGGGGGCGAGAAACACCATATATTTT. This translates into CSALQGARNTIYF.

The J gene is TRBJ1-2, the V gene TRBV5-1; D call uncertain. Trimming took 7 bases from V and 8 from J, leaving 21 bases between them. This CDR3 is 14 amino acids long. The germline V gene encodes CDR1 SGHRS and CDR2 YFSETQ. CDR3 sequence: CASEVAGMAGGYTF. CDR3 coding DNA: TGCGCCAGCGAAGTAGCGGGAATGGCCGGGGGCTACACCTTC.

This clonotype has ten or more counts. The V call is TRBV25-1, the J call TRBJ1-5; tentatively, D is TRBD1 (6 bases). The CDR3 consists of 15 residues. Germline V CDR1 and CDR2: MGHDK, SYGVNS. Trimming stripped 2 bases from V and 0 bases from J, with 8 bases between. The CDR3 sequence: CASSEGDISNQPQHF. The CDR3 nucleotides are TGTGCCAGCAGTGAAGGGGACATTAGCAATCAGCCCCAGCATTTT.